This T cell receptor (beta chain) comes out of a study of blood T cell repertoires in COVID-19. Study in general: Donors in the United States, Italy and Spain gave samples during acute or convalescent COVID-19.

The CDR3 length is 15 residues. Germline V gene data show CDR1 as LNHDA and CDR2 as SQIVND (reference sequence). Trimming stripped 8 bases from V and 7 bases from J, with 18 bases between. Original processing notes: Researchers report that nucleated cell counts were estimated from reference gene primer amplification. TCRdb's copy holds only in-frame clones and misses some; the assay was immunoSEQ multiplex PCR. V and J calls and clone size follow that table, whereas D and trimming were derived from the DNA. The sample includes about 200,000 clones, around 80% of them seen just once. The source is a man between 60 and 75 years old with acute or convalescent COVID-19. This sequence joins TRBV19 and TRBJ1-6; perhaps TRBD1 as D (6 bases). Sequencing was done on a sample of peripheral blood. CDR3 protein: CASSQGQSPNSPLHF. The CDR3 DNA follows: TGTGCCAGTTCTCAGGGGCAATCCCCCAATTCACCCCTCCACTTT. The entire variable domain, with the rest obtained from reference TRBV19 and TRBJ1-6, is as follows: DGGITQSPKYLFRKEGQNVTLSCEQNLNHDAMYWYRQDPGQGLRLIYYSQIVNDFQKGDIAEGYSVSREKKESFPLTVTSAQKNPTAFYLCASSQGQSPNSPLHFGNGTRLTVT.